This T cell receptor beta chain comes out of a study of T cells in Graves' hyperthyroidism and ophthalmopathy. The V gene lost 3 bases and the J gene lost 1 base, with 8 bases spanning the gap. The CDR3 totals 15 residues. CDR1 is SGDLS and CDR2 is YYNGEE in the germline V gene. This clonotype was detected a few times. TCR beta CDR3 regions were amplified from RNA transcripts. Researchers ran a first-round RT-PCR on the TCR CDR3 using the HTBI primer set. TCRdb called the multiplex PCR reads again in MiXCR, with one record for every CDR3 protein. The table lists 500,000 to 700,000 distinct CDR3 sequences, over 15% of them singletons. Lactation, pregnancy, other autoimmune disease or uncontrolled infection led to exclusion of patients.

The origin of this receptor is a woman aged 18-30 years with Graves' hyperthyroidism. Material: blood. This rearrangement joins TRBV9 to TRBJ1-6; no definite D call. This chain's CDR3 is CASSAEVSYNSPLHF. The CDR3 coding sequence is TGTGCCAGCAGCGCGGAAGTGTCCTATAATTCACCCCTCCACTTT.